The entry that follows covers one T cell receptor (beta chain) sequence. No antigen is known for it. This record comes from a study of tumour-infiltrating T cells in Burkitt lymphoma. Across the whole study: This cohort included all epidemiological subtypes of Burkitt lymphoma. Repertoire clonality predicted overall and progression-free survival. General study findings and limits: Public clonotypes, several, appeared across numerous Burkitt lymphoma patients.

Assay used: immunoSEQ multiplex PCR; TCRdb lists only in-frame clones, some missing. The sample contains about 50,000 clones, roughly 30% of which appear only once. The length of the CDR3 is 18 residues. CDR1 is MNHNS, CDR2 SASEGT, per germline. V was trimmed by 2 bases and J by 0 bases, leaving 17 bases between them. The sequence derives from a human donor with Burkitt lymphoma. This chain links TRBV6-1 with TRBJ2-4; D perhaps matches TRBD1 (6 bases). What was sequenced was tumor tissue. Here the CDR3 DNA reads TGTGCCAGCAGTGAATTCCCACCGGGACAAATAGCCAAAAACATTCAGTACTTC. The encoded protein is CASSEFPPGQIAKNIQYF.